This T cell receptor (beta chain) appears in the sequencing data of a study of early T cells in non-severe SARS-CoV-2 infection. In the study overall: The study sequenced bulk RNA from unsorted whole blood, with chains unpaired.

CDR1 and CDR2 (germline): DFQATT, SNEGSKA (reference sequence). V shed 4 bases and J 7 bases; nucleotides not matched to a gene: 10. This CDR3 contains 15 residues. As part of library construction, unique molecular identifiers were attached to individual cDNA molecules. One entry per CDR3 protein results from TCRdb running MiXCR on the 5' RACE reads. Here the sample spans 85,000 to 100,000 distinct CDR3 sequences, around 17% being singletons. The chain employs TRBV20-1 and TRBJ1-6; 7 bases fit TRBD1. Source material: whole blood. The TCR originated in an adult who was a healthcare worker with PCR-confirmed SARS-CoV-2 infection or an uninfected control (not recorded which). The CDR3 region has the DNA TGCAGTGCTACCTCACGTCGGGACAGAAATTCACCCCTCCACTTT. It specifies CSATSRRDRNSPLHF.